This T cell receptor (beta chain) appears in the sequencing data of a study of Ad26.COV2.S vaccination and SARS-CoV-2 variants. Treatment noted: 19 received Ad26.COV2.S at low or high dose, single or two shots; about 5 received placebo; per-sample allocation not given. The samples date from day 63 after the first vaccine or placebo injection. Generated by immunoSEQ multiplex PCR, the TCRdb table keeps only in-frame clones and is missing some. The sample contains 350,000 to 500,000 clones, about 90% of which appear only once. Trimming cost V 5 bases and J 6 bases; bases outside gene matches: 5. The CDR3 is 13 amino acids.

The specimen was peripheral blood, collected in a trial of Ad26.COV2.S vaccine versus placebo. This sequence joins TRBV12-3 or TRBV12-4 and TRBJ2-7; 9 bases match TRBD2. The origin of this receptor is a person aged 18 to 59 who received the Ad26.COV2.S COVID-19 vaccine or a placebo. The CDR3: CASSSSGSGEQYF. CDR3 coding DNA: TGTGCCAGCAGTAGTAGCGGGAGTGGCGAGCAGTACTTC.